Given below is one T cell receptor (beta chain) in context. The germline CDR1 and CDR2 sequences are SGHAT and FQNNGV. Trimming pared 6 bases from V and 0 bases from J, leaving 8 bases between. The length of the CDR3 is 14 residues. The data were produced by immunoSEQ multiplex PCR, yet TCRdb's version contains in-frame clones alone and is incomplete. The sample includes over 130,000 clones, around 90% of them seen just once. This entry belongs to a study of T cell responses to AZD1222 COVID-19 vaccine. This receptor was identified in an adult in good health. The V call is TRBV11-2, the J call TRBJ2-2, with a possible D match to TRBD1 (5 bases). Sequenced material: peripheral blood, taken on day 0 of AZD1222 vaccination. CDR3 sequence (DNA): TGTGCCAGCAGACAGGCTTCGAACACCGGGGAGCTGTTTTTT. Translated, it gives CASRQASNTGELFF.